This T cell receptor beta chain was profiled in a study of regulatory T cells in long-lasting Graves disease. At the level of the study: A definition of persistent Graves' disease required over 5 years of antithyroid drugs plus positive TSH receptor antibodies.

The time point was: persistent/refractory GD, antithyroid drugs over 5 years with positive TRAb. Following extraction of RNA from PBMCs, that RNA was used to make the TCR library. Blood from the periphery, approximately 8.6 milliliters in all, was drawn into EDTA tubes. Construction of TCR beta libraries relied on iRepertoire HTBI primers and on Arm-PCR targeting CDR3 regions. TCRdb independently ran MiXCR on the multiplex PCR reads; one entry per CDR3 protein. This sample has 600,000 to 800,000 distinct CDR3 sequences, with about 30% found just once. The germline V gene has CDR1 LNHDA and CDR2 SQIVND (reference sequence). This CDR3 has 17 amino acids. J was trimmed by 1 base and V by 5 bases; bases with no gene match: 13. This clonotype was detected only once.

The V gene is TRBV19, the J gene TRBJ1-1; 7 bases agree with TRBD1. The specimen was peripheral blood mononuclear cells (PBMCs), collected when the disease was refractory, from a patient treated with antithyroid drugs. This TCR derives from a female donor with Graves disease. CDR3 DNA sequence: TGTGCCAGTAGTCATCCAACAGGGGCCGCAAGGAACACTGAAGCTTTCTTT. Protein: CASSHPTGAARNTEAFF.